The following is a T cell receptor beta chain sequence with its context. Its antigen is unknown. Gene names are mouse gene names. The read falls 1 residue short of the CDR3 end, and the missing part is taken from the germline J gene. Germline V lookup: CDR1 KGHPV, CDR2 FQNQEV (reference sequence). This CDR3 is 14 amino acids long. Trimming took off 4 bases at V and 3 bases at J, with 11 bases between the two ends. The sample originates from a study of tissue T cells after allogeneic stem cell transplantation. Profiled with immunoSEQ multiplex PCR; TCRdb holds only in-frame clones, not every one. The sample lists about 3,200 clones, roughly 43% occurring once. Noted time point: mouse harvest day 14 after allogeneic transplant. Mouse grafts combined 10^7 T-cell-depleted bone marrow cells with 10^6 splenic CD5+ T cells. General study results and limits: Shared clones across patients were few; motif clustering revealed tissue-specific shared signatures. Tissue-detected TCR repertoire was only partly captured by blood and spleen T cells.

This TCR derives from a female BALB/c mouse given C57BL/6 T cells with graft-versus-host disease after an allogeneic hematopoietic cell transplant. The sequencing sample was made of gut tissue. The chain uses TRBV26 and TRBJ2-3, with no clear D. Partial CDR3 DNA: TGTGCCAGCAGTCCGCCCCCCACGGCAGAAACGCTGTAT. This gives the protein CASSPPPTAETLY. In full, the CDR3 reads CASSPPPTAETLYF.